This note documents a single T cell receptor beta chain sequence. Antigen: not known. The entry originates in a study of a mutant IDH1 vaccine in newly diagnosed glioma. The overall study: Initiation of the vaccine course occurred 4-6 weeks after radiotherapy alone, or alongside temozolomide cycles. The treated population exhibited a male proportion of roughly 62%, a female proportion of about 38%, and a mean age of around 40 years.

Documented time point: week 23, last vaccination. Topical imiquimod was applied with each vaccine dose, which held 300 ug of mutant IDH1 20-mer peptide. Donors harbored newly found WHO grade 3 or 4 IDH1-mutant, ATRX-lost astrocytomas. Findings and limits, study-wide: Immune responses arising from the vaccine appeared in about 92% of patients.

V lost 4 bases and J lost 3, with 7 bases in between. The germline V gene encodes CDR1 SEHNR and CDR2 FQNEAQ (reference sequence). The CDR3 consists of 12 residues. The table came from immunoSEQ multiplex PCR; TCRdb's copy has only in-frame clones and leaves some out. The sample carries about 41,000 clones, 78% recorded once. Sequenced here: PBMCs, sampled from a glioma patient whose treatment included an IDH1 peptide vaccine. The sequence derives from a woman in her thirties or forties with glioma. Some clones in this sample may be carry-over from other donors' samples. The chain employs TRBV7-9 and TRBJ2-7; D gene ambiguous. The CDR3 bases are TGTGCCAGCAGCTCGACTCTCTACGAGCAGTACTTC. Translating it yields CASSSTLYEQYF.